This TCR beta chain was sequenced during a study of CDR3 diversity in severe acne. In its sample, this clonotype was seen many times. Using its own MiXCR run on the PCR reads, TCRdb lists one record per CDR3 protein. The sample carries 97,000 or so distinct CDR3 sequences, 51% recorded once. This receptor was obtained from a male donor with acne. Sequencing was performed on blood.

CDR3 amino acids: CASSFDPGQGTYEQYF. In nucleotides, the CDR3 is TGCGCCAGCAGCTTTGACCCGGGACAGGGGACCTACGAGCAGTACTTC. The chain combines TRBV5-1 with TRBJ2-7; 10 positions agree with TRBD1. The V segment lost 2 bases and the J segment 2 bases; nucleotides outside the gene matches: 7. The CDR3 is 16 amino acids. CDR1 is SGHRS and CDR2 is YFSETQ in the germline V gene.